Listed here are 28 T cell receptor beta chains from one sample, sequenced in a study of CD8+ T cells in alopecia areata (dated by TCRdb to 2017 to 2018). Library preparation was by the immunoSEQ multiplex PCR assay. For TCR sequencing, RNA was extracted from every sample and reverse transcribed into cDNA to serve as template. The clones in this table, taken by TCRdb from immuneACCESS, are in-frame only. Not every clone is retained; where verified, under half of the shortfall comes from an unresolved V gene, and the cause of the rest is unknown. This sample shows 15,000 to 20,000 clones, and none of them turns up only once. The top ten clonotypes cover roughly 29% of the sample. Cells from pooled mouse cutaneous lymph nodes were stained for CD4, CD8alpha, NKG2D, NKG2ACE and other markers and then sorted on a BD Influx. The specimen sequenced was CD8+ T cells sorted from a lymph node. These receptors all come from a C3H/HeJ mouse with alopecia areata. Mice of this strain bear MHC haplotype H2-k.

The table lists this clone with a few counts. Gene names are the mouse ones. With the read ending 4 residues before the CDR3 end, the germline J gene is used to fill in that end. This rearrangement joins TRBV19 to TRBJ2-1; 11 bases line up with TRBD2. This CDR3 has 17 residues. Germline assignment: CDR1 FNHDT and CDR2 SITEND (reference sequence). Germline trimming cut 4 bases from V and 0 bases from J; bases unmatched to any gene: 6. CDR3 bases read: TGTGCCAGCAGTCCAGACTGGGGGGGTCTTAACTATGCT. Amino acid sequence: CASSPDWGGLNYA. The CDR3 as a whole reads CASSPDWGGLNYAEQFF. Full variable domain (missing parts from reference TRBV19 and TRBJ2-1): GGIITQTPKFLIGQEGQKLTLKCQQNFNHDTMYWYRQDSGKGLRLIYYSITENDLQKGDLSEGYDASREKKSSFSLTVTSAQKNEMAVFLCASSPDWGGLNYAEQFFGPGTRLTVL.

Concerning this clone itself: Gene names refer to mouse genes. The read stops 4 residues short of the end of the CDR3; the missing end is completed from the germline J gene. This chain links TRBV13-1 with TRBJ1-1; 7 nucleotides match TRBD1. The CDR3 has 12 amino acids. CDR1 is NSHNY and CDR2 is SYGAGN in the germline V gene. CDR3 DNA, as far as it was read: TGTGCCAGCAGTGATGACAGGGGA. Its protein product is CASSDDRG. The CDR3 as a whole reads CASSDDRGEVFF.

There are a few counts of this clone. Germline and genes: mouse. Sequencing ends 4 residues short of the CDR3 end; the germline J gene provides the rest. This chain connects TRBV13-2 to TRBJ1-1; no firm D call. The CDR3 runs 15 residues. The V and J ends lost 0 bases and 1 base respectively, with 10 bases between them. Germline values: CDR1 NNHNN, CDR2 SYGAGS (reference sequence). CDR3 bases read: TGTGCCAGCGGTGATGGTTTGGGTGTAAACACA. It encodes CASGDGLGVNT. The full CDR3 sequence reads CASGDGLGVNTEVFF.

Remarks on this clone: A far bigger clonotype differs at one base, so this is likely a read error. The gene names given are mouse names. The sequenced CDR3 bases are TGTGCCAGCAGTGACAGGGCAAACTCC. This translates into CASSDRANS. The whole CDR3 region reads CASSDRANSDYTF. The chain uses TRBV19 and TRBJ1-2; 7 nucleotides agree with TRBD1. The sequence runs out 4 residues before the end of the CDR3; the remainder is reconstructed from the germline J gene. The germline V gene encodes CDR1 FNHDT and CDR2 SITEND (reference sequence). The junction had 0 bases not matched to a gene; V was cut back by 4 bases and J by 0 bases. The CDR3 consists of 13 residues.

This clone was found a few times. The gene symbols are mouse symbols. The read is 4 residues too short to cover the CDR3 end, so that end is filled in from the germline J gene. The chain is built from TRBV17 and TRBJ2-3, with 12 bases lining up with TRBD1. The CDR3 consists of 16 residues. CDR1 is MNHDT and CDR2 is YYDKIL in the germline V gene. The V gene end was trimmed by 4 bases and the J gene end by 0 bases; junction bases not matched to a gene: 2. The CDR3 sequence: CASSMGQGASAETLYF. The DNA read from the CDR3 is TGTGCTAGCAGTATGGGACAGGGGGCAAGTGCAGAA. Supplemented by reference TRBV17 and TRBJ2-3, the full variable domain reads DTTVKQNPRYKLARVGKPVNLICSQTMNHDTMYWYQKKPNQAPKLLLFYYDKILNREADTFEKFQSSRPNNSFCSLYIGSAGLEYSAMYLCASSMGQGASAETLYFGSGTRLTVL.

This clone was seen repeatedly, ten times or more. Gene names and germline match the mouse. With the read ending 4 residues before the CDR3 end, the germline J gene is used to fill in that end. The V call is TRBV13-1, the J call TRBJ2-1; TRBD2 matches 8 bases. V lost 0 bases and J lost 3; bases outside the gene matches: 2. Germline V CDR1 and CDR2: NSHNY, SYGAGN. The CDR3 is 15 amino acids. CDR3 amino acids: CASSDAGGPYAEQFF. Partial CDR3 DNA: TGTGCCAGCAGTGATGCTGGGGGGCCCTATGCT.

This clone showed up just a few times. Germline and genes here are mouse. The DNA ends 4 residues before the CDR3 does, and the rest of the CDR3 is filled in from the germline J gene. The chain employs TRBV19 and TRBJ2-1, with TRBD2 matching 10 bases. In germline, CDR1 is FNHDT, CDR2 SITEND (reference sequence). There are 14 residues in the CDR3. CDR3 in amino acids: CASSILDWGSEQFF. The sequenced CDR3 bases are TGTGCCAGCAGTATACTGGACTGGGGGTCT.

About this clone: Germline and genes: mouse. The DNA ends 4 residues before the CDR3 does, and the rest of the CDR3 is filled in from the germline J gene. V usage is TRBV1 and J usage is TRBJ2-2; a possible D gene is TRBD1 (6 bases). Germline lookup yields CDR1 NSQYPW and CDR2 LRSPGD (reference sequence). V lost 0 bases to trimming and J lost 1 base, with 9 bases between them. The CDR3 length is 16 residues. The CDR3 reads CTCSADQGLNTGQLYF. Partial CDR3 DNA: TGCACCTGCAGTGCAGATCAGGGGTTAAACACCGGG.

This clone was observed many times. The gene names given are mouse names. The CDR3 end lies 4 residues beyond the end of the read and is filled in from the germline J gene. The chain links TRBV19 to TRBJ2-1, with D possibly TRBD2 on 6 matching bases. V was pared by 0 bases and J by 1 base, with 8 bases between. CDR3 length: 15 amino acids. CDR1 FNHDT and CDR2 SITEND come from the germline V gene (reference sequence). The part of the CDR3 DNA that was read is TGTGCCAGCAGTATAGTACTGGGAAACTATGCT. It specifies CASSIVLGNYA. The whole CDR3 reads CASSIVLGNYAEQFF.

This clone was counted between two and nine times. The gene symbols are mouse symbols. The read finishes 4 residues shy of the CDR3 end, and the germline J gene is used to complete it. J is TRBJ2-4 and V is TRBV13-3, with D perhaps matching TRBD1 (6 bases). The CDR3 is 13 amino acids. Looked up from germline, CDR1 is NNHDY and CDR2 is SYVADS. The sequenced part of the CDR3 DNA is TGTGCCAGCAGGCCGGGACAAAAAAAC. Its protein product is CASRPGQKN. The CDR3 reads in full as CASRPGQKNTLYF.

This clone came up many times. Each gene name is a mouse one. The CDR3 is cut off 4 residues early in the read; its end comes from the germline J gene. The chain couples TRBV19 to TRBJ1-2; D is unclear. V was cut by 2 bases and J by 0 bases, with 2 bases left in between. CDR3 length: 12 amino acids. CDR1 is FNHDT, CDR2 SITEND, per germline (reference sequence). CDR3 DNA (partial): TGTGCCAGCAGTATTGCAAACTCC. Translation: CASSIANS. The complete CDR3 reads CASSIANSDYTF.

At least ten counts were recorded for this clone. The protein TCRdb lists differs from the translation of the DNA at residue 10; the protein given here is translated from the DNA itself. Mouse names are used for the genes. The CDR3 end lies 3 residues beyond the end of the read and is filled in from the germline J gene. The rearrangement joins TRBV13-3 to TRBJ1-3, with D possibly TRBD1 on 5 matching bases. Trimming removed 7 bases at V and 0 bases at J, with 8 bases between. This CDR3 region has 13 residues. The germline V gene encodes CDR1 NNHDY and CDR2 SYVADS. Here the CDR3 reads CASVGGSGNTLYF. CDR3 bases read: TGTGCCAGCGTGGGGGGTTCTGGAAATACG.

This clone has a handful of counts. The genes and germline here are from mouse. The CDR3 end is not reached by the read, which stops 4 residues before it; the germline J gene fills it in. The gene calls are TRBV13-3 and TRBJ2-5, with 11 nucleotides matching TRBD2. Germline V lookup: CDR1 NNHDY, CDR2 SYVADS. The CDR3 is 15 amino acids. Germline trimming cut 5 bases from V and 0 bases from J; bases unmatched to any gene: 2. The CDR3 here is CASRGLGDNQDTQYF. The CDR3 DNA, read in part, is TGTGCCAGCAGGGGACTGGGGGATAACCAAGAC.

This clone was found many times. These gene names are mouse names. Read coverage stops 4 residues before the CDR3 terminus; the germline J gene supplies the remainder. V is TRBV13-3 and J is TRBJ2-7; the D is unclear. The germline V and J ends were trimmed by 5 bases and 3 bases, with 3 bases remaining between them. The CDR3 covers 10 residues. Germline CDR1 and CDR2: NNHDY and SYVADS. The covered CDR3 bases are TGTGCCAGCAGCCACTAT. Protein sequence: CASSHY. The full CDR3 protein reads CASSHYEQYF.

This clone appeared many times. Mouse germline and gene names are used. The missing CDR3 end, 4 residues past where the read stops, is filled in from the germline J gene. The chain couples TRBV1 to TRBJ2-2; 11 bases are shared with TRBD2. With V trimmed by 6 bases and J by 5 bases, 2 bases remained unmatched. The CDR3 spans 14 residues. Germline assignment: CDR1 NSQYPW and CDR2 LRSPGD (reference sequence). The CDR3 spells CTCRGLGETGQLYF. The covered CDR3 bases are TGCACCTGCAGGGGACTGGGGGAAACCGGG.

This clone is deemed medium-sized. The listed genes are named as in mouse. The read gets to within 4 residues of the CDR3 end, and the germline J gene fills in the rest. The rearrangement links TRBV13-3 to TRBJ2-7; 11 bases align to TRBD2. The CDR3 loop spans 14 amino acids. In germline, CDR1 is NNHDY, CDR2 SYVADS. CDR3 DNA (partial): TGTGCCAGCAGTGATAGGGACTGGGGGTAT. This translates into CASSDRDWGY. The CDR3 as a whole reads CASSDRDWGYEQYF.

There are a few counts of this clone. Gene names are mouse gene names. The sequenced fragment ends 4 residues before the CDR3 boundary, so the rest is inferred from the germline J gene. The chain carries TRBV31 and TRBJ2-5; 11 bases agree with TRBD1. In germline, CDR1 is GKSSPN, CDR2 SITVG. The CDR3 covers 15 residues. The CDR3 DNA, read in part, is TGTGCCTGGAGTCCCCCTGGGACAGGGGGAGAC. Translation: CAWSPPGTGGD. The CDR3, in full, reads CAWSPPGTGGDTQYF.

As concerns this clone: Mouse gene names apply. The read falls 4 residues short of the CDR3 end, and the missing part is taken from the germline J gene. The V and J genes are TRBV13-1 and TRBJ2-1; 10 positions match TRBD2. Germline assignment: CDR1 NSHNY and CDR2 SYGAGN. This CDR3 comprises 15 residues. With V trimmed by 1 base and J by 4 bases, 2 bases remained unmatched. The DNA read from the CDR3 is TGTGCCAGCAGTGATACTGGGGGGGGATATGCT. The encoded protein is CASSDTGGGYA. The whole CDR3 region reads CASSDTGGGYAEQFF.

This clone has at least ten counts. Any gene name here is a mouse gene name. The read comes to an end 4 residues before the CDR3 does, leaving the germline J gene to fill in the end. This chain joins TRBV13-3 and TRBJ1-1; TRBD1 agrees at 8 bases. This CDR3 comprises 14 residues. Germline V gene data show CDR1 as NNHDY and CDR2 as SYVADS. V gave up 6 bases and J gave up 0 bases; unmatched junction bases: 4. The CDR3 here is CASTPTGANTEVFF. The DNA read from the CDR3 is TGTGCCAGCACCCCGACAGGGGCAAACACA.

The table lists this clone with many counts. Mouse gene names and germline throughout. The sequenced part of the CDR3 DNA is TGTGCCAGCAGTGATCTCAGGGGC. Protein product: CASSDLRG. The CDR3 in its entirety is CASSDLRGDYTF. The chain couples TRBV13-3 to TRBJ1-2, with D possibly matching TRBD1 (6 bases). The DNA ends 4 residues before the CDR3 does, and the rest of the CDR3 is filled in from the germline J gene. In germline, CDR1 is NNHDY, CDR2 SYVADS. The CDR3 sequence is 12 residues long.

This clone was detected ten times or more. Mouse gene names and germline throughout. The CDR3 extends 4 residues past the end of the read, so its final part is completed from the germline J gene. Additional DNA sequences in this sample encode the identical CDR3. The gene calls are TRBV31 and TRBJ2-3; weak D call: TRBD2 (6 bases). CDR1 and CDR2 (germline): GKSSPN, SITVG. With 0 bases removed from V and 0 bases from J, the gap between germline ends came to 10 bases. This CDR3 has 15 residues. The CDR3 sequence: CAWSLGGPSAETLYF. The sequenced CDR3 bases are TGTGCCTGGAGTCTTGGGGGACCTAGTGCAGAA.

This clone showed up many times. Gene and germline names: mouse. The observed sequence ends 4 residues before the CDR3 terminus, with the missing tail filled in from the germline J gene. The chain employs TRBV3 and TRBJ2-5; 11 bases agree with TRBD2. CDR1 SNHLY and CDR2 FYNGKV come from the germline V gene (reference sequence). J gave up 3 bases and V 5 bases, and 7 bases lay outside the gene matches. This CDR3 region has 16 residues. CDR3 loop: CASSPLGGRDQDTQYF. The covered CDR3 bases are TGTGCCAGCAGCCCACTGGGGGGGCGCGATCAAGAC.

In this sample, this clone turned up a few times. Each gene name is a mouse one. Coverage ceases 4 residues before the CDR3 finishes, and the germline J gene fills in the end. This sequence joins TRBV17 and TRBJ2-2; maybe TRBD1 (6 bases). Germline CDR1 reads MNHDT; CDR2 reads YYDKIL. V lost 5 bases, J lost 0 bases, and 10 bases lay in between. The CDR3 contains 15 residues. This CDR3 reads CASSPDRTNTGQLYF. CDR3 DNA (partial): TGTGCTAGCAGTCCTGACAGGACAAACACCGGG.

This clone came up many times. Gene labels here are mouse ones. The read gets to within 4 residues of the CDR3 end, and the germline J gene fills in the rest. The chain carries TRBV16 and TRBJ2-7; a possible D gene is TRBD1 (6 bases). Trimming cost V 0 bases and J 2 bases, with 11 bases left between them. The CDR3 sequence is 15 residues long. Germline-derived CDR1 and CDR2 are SGHSA and FRNQAP. The DNA read from the CDR3 is TGTGCAAGCAGCTTAGATGAGGGACACCCCTAT. This gives the protein CASSLDEGHPY. In full, the CDR3 reads CASSLDEGHPYEQYF.

Concerning this clone: Gene names are mouse gene names. Coverage ceases 4 residues before the CDR3 finishes, and the germline J gene fills in the end. J is TRBJ1-4 and V is TRBV19; the D gene is possibly TRBD1 (5 bases). Germline CDR1 is FNHDT and CDR2 is SITEND (reference sequence). CDR3 length: 15 residues. V was cut by 2 bases and J by 4 bases, with 12 bases left in between. Here the CDR3 reads CASSMGEPFNERLFF. The CDR3 bases that were read are TGTGCCAGCAGTATGGGGGAGCCCTTCAACGAA.

For this clone: Gene names refer to mouse genes. The read terminates 4 residues ahead of where the CDR3 ends, so the germline J gene completes it. The gene calls are TRBV13-2 and TRBJ2-7; TRBD2 matches 12 bases. From germline, CDR1 is NNHNN and CDR2 SYGAGS (reference sequence). The CDR3 is 15 residues long. The sequenced part of the CDR3 DNA is TGTGCCAGCGGTGATCGACTGGGGGGGCTTTAT. This encodes CASGDRLGGLY. In full, the CDR3 is CASGDRLGGLYEQYF.

By its share, this clone is medium-sized. Genes and germline are mouse. The sequenced part of the CDR3 DNA is TGTGCCAGCAGTGAGACAGGGAACTCC. It encodes CASSETGNS. The CDR3 as a whole reads CASSETGNSDYTF. The chain combines TRBV13-3 with TRBJ1-2; the match to TRBD1 covers 7 bases. Coverage ceases 4 residues before the CDR3 finishes, and the germline J gene fills in the end. This CDR3 is 13 amino acids long. Germline trimming cut 2 bases from V and 2 bases from J; bases unmatched to any gene: 0. CDR1 and CDR2 from the germline V gene are NNHDY and SYVADS.

This clone showed up many times. Gene names follow the mouse nomenclature. The sequenced fragment ends 4 residues before the CDR3 boundary, so the rest is inferred from the germline J gene. This chain links TRBV1 with TRBJ2-7; D might be TRBD1 (7 bases). The CDR3 length is 15 residues. CDR1 and CDR2 from the germline V gene are NSQYPW and LRSPGD (reference sequence). Trimming took 5 bases from V and 0 from J, leaving 14 bases between them. The CDR3 DNA, read in part, is TGCACCTGCAGTTCAAACAGGGGACTCTCCTAT. This translates into CTCSSNRGLSY. The complete CDR3 sequence is CTCSSNRGLSYEQYF.